Each of the 22 T cell receptor beta chains below was sequenced from the same sample in a study of technical replicates of blood from a few donors. Assay used: immunoSEQ multiplex PCR; TCRdb lists only in-frame clones, some missing. The data contain over 70,000 clones, 96% of them singletons. The sample was T cells isolated from PBMCs. Source of these receptors: a human donor in good health.

V usage is TRBV28 and J usage is TRBJ2-2, with D possibly being TRBD1 (5 bases). V shed 7 bases and J shed 2 bases, with 20 bases lying between them. Germline CDR1 MDHEN, CDR2 SYDVKM. The CDR3 consists of 17 residues. CDR3 in DNA: TGTGCCAGCAACCCGATACTGGTAGACAGAAACACCGGGGAGCTGTTTTTT. Amino acids: CASNPILVDRNTGELFF.

This sequence joins TRBV19 and TRBJ1-2; perhaps TRBD1 as D (6 bases). Germline V CDR1 and CDR2: LNHDA, SQIVND (reference sequence). This CDR3 is built from 16 residues. Trimming stripped 8 bases from V and 2 bases from J, with 21 bases between. CDR3 bases: TGTGCCAGTCTCCATAATGCCTTACAGGGAAACTATGGCTACACCTTC. Translation gives CASLHNALQGNYGYTF.

The J gene is TRBJ2-7, the V gene TRBV5-1; TRBD1 is a possible D gene (6 bases). V lost 6 bases and J lost 5, with 21 bases in between. The CDR3 is 15 residues long. Germline values: CDR1 SGHRS, CDR2 YFSETQ. The CDR3 DNA sequence: TGCGCCAGCAAGCCGGTCGCACAGGGCCTTGACGAGCAGTACTTC. This translates into CASKPVAQGLDEQYF.

The chain joins TRBV6-5 to TRBJ2-7, with D possibly being TRBD2 (6 bases). Per germline, CDR1 MNHEY and CDR2 SVGAGI. The length of the CDR3 is 14 residues. V was pared by 3 bases and J by 3 bases, with 12 bases between. Here the CDR3 DNA reads TGTGCCAGCAGTTATCGGGGGTCAAACTACGAGCAGTACTTC. Amino acid sequence: CASSYRGSNYEQYF.

This rearrangement joins TRBV5-1 to TRBJ1-6; possible D gene TRBD1, 6 bases. The CDR3 covers 16 residues. The germline V gene has CDR1 SGHRS and CDR2 YFSETQ. The V gene lost 1 base and the J gene lost 8 bases, with 16 bases spanning the gap. The DNA of the CDR3 is TGCGCCAGCAGCTTGCGAACAGGGCTCTTGTATTCACCCCTCCACTTT. This sequence encodes CASSLRTGLLYSPLHF.

V and J are TRBV30 and TRBJ2-6, with TRBD1 matching over 10 bases. Germline CDR1 reads GTSNPN; CDR2 reads SVGIG (reference sequence). Germline trimming cut 8 bases from V and 2 bases from J; bases unmatched to any gene: 6. The CDR3 spans 15 residues. The CDR3, as DNA: TGTGCCGGGGGACAGGGGAGGACTGGGGCCAACGTCCTGACTTTC. Its protein product is CAGGQGRTGANVLTF.

The rearrangement uses TRBV5-5 and TRBJ1-1; 8 bases are shared with TRBD1. V shed 4 bases, J shed 1 base, and the junction held 18 bases outside the gene matches. Germline V lookup: CDR1 SGHKS, CDR2 YYEKEE (reference sequence). The CDR3 is 19 residues long. The CDR3 DNA follows: TGTGCCAGCAGCCCGGACAGGGCGAGGACGGGTAGGGGGAACACTGAAGCTTTCTTT. This encodes CASSPDRARTGRGNTEAFF. Complete variable domain (other parts from reference TRBV5-5 and TRBJ1-1): DAGVTQSPTHLIKTRGQQVTLRCSPISGHKSVSWYQQVLGQGPQFIFQYYEKEERGRGNFPDRFSARQFPNYSSELNVNALLLGDSALYLCASSPDRARTGRGNTEAFFGQGTRLTVV.

The table lists this clone with a count of one. The rearrangement uses TRBV9 and TRBJ1-2; maybe TRBD1 (6 bases). The CDR3 is made up of 13 amino acids. With 0 bases removed from V and 4 bases from J, the gap between germline ends came to 7 bases. Germline V gene sequence: CDR1 SGDLS, CDR2 YYNGEE. CDR3 amino acids: CASSVVGGYGYTF. For the CDR3, the DNA is TGTGCCAGCAGCGTAGTAGGGGGCTATGGCTACACCTTC.

The chain links TRBV5-1 to TRBJ2-3; possibly TRBD1 for D (6 bases). CDR3 size: 15 residues. Germline V gene lookup returns CDR1 SGHRS and CDR2 YFSETQ. Trimming pared 1 base from V and 5 bases from J, leaving 14 bases between. DNA of the CDR3: TGCGCCAGCAGCTTGCAGGGGATCTATATAGATACGCAGTATTTT. Protein product: CASSLQGIYIDTQYF.

The gene calls are TRBV5-5 and TRBJ1-5; D is perhaps TRBD1 (6 bases). V lost 4 bases and J lost 6, with 17 bases in between. The CDR3 contains 15 residues. Germline V gene sequence: CDR1 SGHKS, CDR2 YYEKEE (reference sequence). The chain's CDR3 is CASSPDSGSSQPQHF. The CDR3 nucleotides are TGTGCCAGCAGCCCGGACAGCGGTAGTAGTCAGCCCCAGCATTTT. The entire variable domain, with the rest obtained from reference TRBV5-5 and TRBJ1-5, is as follows: DAGVTQSPTHLIKTRGQQVTLRCSPISGHKSVSWYQQVLGQGPQFIFQYYEKEERGRGNFPDRFSARQFPNYSSELNVNALLLGDSALYLCASSPDSGSSQPQHFGDGTRLSIL.

This CDR3 reads CASSSTHGYTF. As DNA, the CDR3 is TGTGCCAGCAGCTCAACTCATGGCTACACCTTC. The V and J genes are TRBV11-2 and TRBJ1-2, with D unclear. Germline-derived CDR1 and CDR2 are SGHAT and FQNNGV. Trimming removed 4 bases at V and 6 bases at J, with 6 bases between. This CDR3 is 11 amino acids long.

The chain has TRBV4-1 and TRBJ2-5; D perhaps matches TRBD2 (7 bases). Germline V gene lookup returns CDR1 MGHRA and CDR2 YSYEKL. V lost 4 bases to trimming and J lost 5 bases, with 17 bases between them. This CDR3 has 15 residues. The CDR3 coding sequence is TGCGCCAGCAGCCCTGAAGGGGGGGGGCTCGAGACCCAGTACTTC. Translation: CASSPEGGGLETQYF.

The chain recombines TRBV5-1 with TRBJ2-7, with TRBD1 identical over 8 bases. Germline CDR1 is SGHRS and CDR2 is YFSETQ. The V and J ends lost 4 bases and 5 bases, in that order; junction bases with no gene match: 8. This CDR3 is 14 amino acids long. Here the CDR3 DNA reads TGCGCCAGCAGCCAGGACAGGGTTGTGGACGAGCAGTACTTC. This encodes CASSQDRVVDEQYF.

The chain uses TRBV9 and TRBJ1-5, with D possibly matching TRBD1 (5 bases). Germline CDR1 SGDLS, CDR2 YYNGEE. With 0 bases removed from V and 2 bases from J, the gap between germline ends came to 9 bases. The CDR3 runs 15 residues. The CDR3 here is CASSVGGEGNQPQHF. CDR3 sequence (DNA): TGTGCCAGCAGCGTAGGGGGCGAGGGCAATCAGCCCCAGCATTTT.

This sequence joins TRBV11-2 and TRBJ1-2; D not resolved. From germline, CDR1 is SGHAT and CDR2 FQNNGV. Trimming stripped 0 bases from V and 3 bases from J, with 8 bases between. This CDR3 has 14 residues. The chain's CDR3 is CASSLDWADYGYTF. CDR3 in DNA: TGTGCCAGCAGCTTAGATTGGGCAGACTATGGCTACACCTTC. Full variable domain (missing parts from reference TRBV11-2 and TRBJ1-2): EAGVAQSPRYKIIEKRQSVAFWCNPISGHATLYWYQQILGQGPKLLIQFQNNGVVDDSQLPKDRFSAERLKGVDSTLKIQPAKLEDSAVYLCASSLDWADYGYTFGSGTRLTVV.

The chain recombines TRBV6-5 with TRBJ2-1; 11 positions agree with TRBD2. Per the germline V gene, CDR1 is MNHEY and CDR2 is SVGAGI. There are 16 residues in the CDR3. V trimming: 2 bases; J trimming: 3 bases; junction bases outside the gene matches: 3. CDR3 amino acids: CASSYETSGDYNEQFF. CDR3 bases: TGTGCCAGCAGTTACGAGACTAGCGGGGACTACAATGAGCAGTTCTTC.

The chain carries TRBV7-6 and TRBJ2-1; 7 bases are shared with TRBD2. Germline V gene sequence: CDR1 SGHVS, CDR2 FNYEAQ. The CDR3 totals 15 residues. V dropped 0 bases and J dropped 4; count of bases not matched to a gene: 3. The DNA for the CDR3 is TGTGCCAGCAGCTTAGCGGGACTAAGTTACAATGAGCAGTTCTTC. This codes for CASSLAGLSYNEQFF. The full variable domain, in which reference TRBV7-6 and TRBJ2-1 provide the parts outside the CDR3, is GAGVSQSPRYKVTKRGQDVALRCDPISGHVSLYWYRQALGQGPEFLTYFNYEAQQDKSGLPNDRFSAERPEGSISTLTIQRTEQRDSAMYRCASSLAGLSYNEQFFGPGTRLTVL.

The gene calls are TRBV28 and TRBJ2-3; no clear D. Trimming shortened V by 5 bases and J by 1 base, and 16 bases separated the two germline ends. CDR1 and CDR2 from the germline V gene are MDHEN and SYDVKM. This CDR3 has 16 amino acids. The CDR3 DNA sequence: TGTGCCAGCAGTACCAACTCCCTAGAAGGCACAGATACGCAGTATTTT. Translation: CASSTNSLEGTDTQYF.

The gene calls are TRBV5-4 and TRBJ2-7, with 13 bases aligning to TRBD2. The CDR3 sequence is 16 residues long. Germline CDR1 and CDR2: SGHNT and YYREEE (reference sequence). The V segment lost 4 bases and the J segment 3 bases; nucleotides outside the gene matches: 7. This CDR3 reads CASSRAGLAGYYEQYF. CDR3 sequence (DNA): TGTGCCAGCAGCCGAGCGGGACTAGCGGGGTACTACGAGCAGTACTTC.

This clone was detected only once. The chain combines TRBV19 with TRBJ1-5; 9 bases map to TRBD1. CDR1 and CDR2 from the germline V gene are LNHDA and SQIVND (reference sequence). The J segment lost 0 bases and the V segment lost 3 bases, leaving 3 bases of the junction unmatched. The CDR3 extends over 16 amino acids. CDR3 amino acids: CASSMGTGSSNQPQHF. CDR3 bases: TGTGCCAGTAGTATGGGGACAGGGAGTAGCAATCAGCCCCAGCATTTT.

This chain links TRBV15 with TRBJ2-1; 9 bases line up with TRBD2. The CDR3 runs 16 residues. Germline V gene lookup returns CDR1 LNHNV and CDR2 YYDKDF (reference sequence). With V trimmed by 2 bases and J by 9 bases, 11 bases remained unmatched. CDR3 protein: CATSRISGRAAGEQFF. CDR3 DNA: TGTGCCACCAGCAGAATTAGCGGGAGAGCCGCAGGTGAGCAGTTCTTC.

The chain is built from TRBV5-4 and TRBJ1-2, with 7 bases lining up with TRBD1. CDR3 length equals 13 residues. The V gene end was trimmed by 4 bases and the J gene end by 2 bases; junction bases not matched to a gene: 2. The germline gives CDR1 SGHNT, CDR2 YYREEE (reference sequence). CDR3 sequence reads: CASSRDRNYGYTF. DNA of the CDR3: TGTGCCAGCAGCCGGGACAGAAACTATGGCTACACCTTC.